The 24 T cell receptor beta chains reported below all come from one sample, sequenced in a study of shared clonotypes between healthy human individuals. The data were produced by immunoSEQ multiplex PCR, yet TCRdb's version contains in-frame clones alone and is incomplete. The profile covers millions of clones, with roughly nine tenths appearing a single time and around 0.14% taken by the ten largest. Sequenced material: naive CD4+ T cells sorted from blood. Subset here: CD45RA+ positively selected. The receptors were gathered from a man younger than 35 in good health.

Regarding this clone: This specimen includes other DNA sequences encoding the same CDR3. The V gene is TRBV27, the J gene TRBJ2-1; no clear D. Trimming stripped 2 bases from V and 5 bases from J, with 7 bases between. Germline assignment: CDR1 MNHEY and CDR2 SMNVEV (reference sequence). The CDR3 spans 13 residues. The CDR3 loop is CASSLRPNNEQFF. CDR3 in DNA: TGTGCCAGCAGTTTAAGGCCAAACAATGAGCAGTTCTTC.

V gene TRBV2 combines with J gene TRBJ2-7; D ambiguous. Deletions cut 1 base from V and 5 bases from J, with 9 bases between. The V gene's germline CDR1 is SNHLY and CDR2 FYNNEI. The CDR3 runs 13 residues. CDR3 sequence: CASSEDTMNEQYF. For the CDR3, the DNA is TGTGCCAGCAGTGAAGACACAATGAACGAGCAGTACTTC.

The chain uses TRBV5-6 and TRBJ2-1; 13 bases fit TRBD2. CDR1 is SGHDT, CDR2 YYEEEE, per germline. This CDR3 is built from 14 residues. After removal of 4 bases from V and 7 bases from J, the junction contained 2 bases not matched to a gene. This CDR3 reads CASSRTSGGNEQFF. The CDR3 nucleotides read TGTGCCAGCAGCCGGACTAGCGGGGGTAATGAGCAGTTCTTC.

To note about this clone: The same CDR3 is also encoded by other DNA sequences in this sample. The chain links TRBV7-2 to TRBJ1-2, with 10 bases matching TRBD1. Germline-derived CDR1 and CDR2 are SGHTA and FQGNSA. The CDR3 sequence is 14 residues long. Unmatched junction bases numbered 5, after V lost 2 bases and J lost 8 bases. This CDR3 is CASSLRQGAGGYTF. The DNA of the CDR3 is TGTGCCAGCAGCTTAAGACAGGGGGCAGGAGGCTACACCTTC. Variable domain in full (rest from reference TRBV7-2 and TRBJ1-2): GAGVSQSPSNKVTEKGKDVELRCDPISGHTALYWYRQSLGQGLEFLIYFQGNSAPDKSGLPSDRFSAERTGGSVSTLTIQRTQQEDSAVYLCASSLRQGAGGYTFGSGTRLTVV.

The chain combines TRBV7-6 with TRBJ2-2; tentative D call: TRBD1 (6 bases). The CDR3 spans 15 residues. V shed 0 bases and J shed 1 base, with 6 bases lying between them. CDR1 is SGHVS and CDR2 is FNYEAQ in the germline V gene. The CDR3 nucleotides read TGTGCCAGCAGCTTAGCGACAGGGAACACCGGGGAGCTGTTTTTT. Translated: CASSLATGNTGELFF.

This sequence joins TRBV6-1 and TRBJ2-1; 7 bases map to TRBD1. Germline-derived CDR1 and CDR2 are MNHNS and SASEGT. The ends lost 1 base at V and 6 bases at J; junction bases unmatched: 6. The CDR3 runs 15 residues. CDR3 residues: CASSEGTGVVNEQFF. The CDR3 DNA sequence: TGTGCCAGCAGTGAAGGCACAGGGGTAGTCAATGAGCAGTTCTTC.

V usage is TRBV6-5 and J usage is TRBJ2-3; the D gene is possibly TRBD1 (6 bases). The V gene's germline CDR1 is MNHEY and CDR2 SVGAGI. The CDR3 is 16 amino acids. Trimming cost V 0 bases and J 2 bases, with 12 bases left between them. As DNA, the CDR3 is TGTGCCAGCAGTTACTCTAGGACAGCCAACACAGATACGCAGTATTTT. Its protein is CASSYSRTANTDTQYF.

This clone showed up just once. This chain joins TRBV5-6 and TRBJ2-7, with 13 nucleotides matching TRBD2. The V and J ends lost 3 bases and 0 bases, in that order; junction bases with no gene match: 3. This CDR3 has 16 residues. Germline V gene sequence: CDR1 SGHDT, CDR2 YYEEEE. The CDR3 nucleotides are TGTGCCAGCAGCTGGGGACTAGCGGGGAGCTCCTACGAGCAGTACTTC. Its protein is CASSWGLAGSSYEQYF.

J is TRBJ1-2 and V is TRBV11-2, with D unresolved. The CDR3 loop spans 16 amino acids. Germline lookup yields CDR1 SGHAT and CDR2 FQNNGV. The V end was cut by 4 bases, the J end by 3 bases, with 18 bases between. The CDR3 DNA reads TGTGCCAGCAGCTCCCTAGGAGGCAGCGAGGACTATGGCTACACCTTC. Encoded protein: CASSSLGGSEDYGYTF.

This clone appeared a single time. The rearrangement joins TRBV11-2 to TRBJ1-5, with a tentative D call TRBD1 (5 bases). CDR1 and CDR2 from the germline V gene are SGHAT and FQNNGV. V shed 5 bases and J shed 0 bases, with 8 bases lying between them. The CDR3 length is 14 residues. The CDR3, as DNA: TGTGCCAGCAGCCCTGGACATAGCAATCAGCCCCAGCATTTT. It yields the protein CASSPGHSNQPQHF.

This rearrangement joins TRBV18 to TRBJ2-1; 10 nucleotides agree with TRBD1. The CDR3 extends over 16 amino acids. Germline V gene lookup returns CDR1 KGHSH and CDR2 LQKENI. V trimming: 3 bases; J trimming: 9 bases; junction bases outside the gene matches: 11. CDR3 amino acids: CASSPKGTGDPGEQFF. For the CDR3, the DNA is TGTGCCAGCTCACCGAAAGGGACAGGGGATCCCGGTGAGCAGTTCTTC. The full variable domain, with the rest looked up from reference TRBV18 and TRBJ2-1, is NAGVMQNPRHLVRRRGQEARLRCSPMKGHSHVYWYRQLPEEGLKFMVYLQKENIIDESGMPKERFSAEFPKEGPSILRIQQVVRGDSAAYFCASSPKGTGDPGEQFFGPGTRLTVL.

The chain carries TRBV30 and TRBJ2-7; possible D gene TRBD1, 6 bases. Germline V gives CDR1 GTSNPN, CDR2 SVGIG (reference sequence). Trimming took off 2 bases at V and 7 bases at J, with 15 bases between the two ends. CDR3 size: 13 residues. In DNA, the CDR3 is TGTGCCTGGAGTAGACAGGCCAATGTTGAGCAGTACTTC. As protein: CAWSRQANVEQYF.

The J gene is TRBJ2-1, the V gene TRBV4-1, with 7 bases that match TRBD2. The germline V gene encodes CDR1 MGHRA and CDR2 YSYEKL. Unmatched junction bases numbered 9, after V lost 4 bases and J lost 3 bases. CDR3 length: 16 residues. The CDR3 DNA reads TGCGCCAGCAGCCGTGGGGAGGGCGGGGGCTACAATGAGCAGTTCTTC. This codes for CASSRGEGGGYNEQFF.

Concerning this clone: This same CDR3 is encoded by further DNA sequences in the sample. This sequence joins TRBV5-1 and TRBJ2-1; 7 nucleotides align to TRBD2. V lost 0 bases and J lost 4; bases outside the gene matches: 7. CDR3 length: 16 amino acids. CDR1 and CDR2 from the germline V gene are SGHRS and YFSETQ. In DNA, the CDR3 is TGCGCCAGCAGCTTGGTCCCGGGACTAACATACAATGAGCAGTTCTTC. It yields the protein CASSLVPGLTYNEQFF.

The chain combines TRBV30 with TRBJ1-2; D is undetermined. CDR3 length equals 12 residues. CDR1 and CDR2 (germline): GTSNPN, SVGIG (reference sequence). V was pared by 0 bases and J by 8 bases, with 10 bases between. For the CDR3, the DNA is TGTGCCTGGAGTGTTCGGGGAAAAGGCTACACCTTC. This gives the protein CAWSVRGKGYTF.

The V and J genes are TRBV5-4 and TRBJ1-2, with D possibly being TRBD1 (6 bases). Trimming shortened V by 2 bases and J by 3 bases, and 11 bases separated the two germline ends. The CDR3 covers 14 residues. CDR1 is SGHNT and CDR2 is YYREEE in the germline V gene (reference sequence). CDR3 residues: CASSFGGQDYGYTF. In DNA form, the CDR3 reads TGTGCCAGCAGCTTTGGGGGGCAGGACTATGGCTACACCTTC.

The chain employs TRBV7-6 and TRBJ1-1; a weak D match, TRBD1 (5 bases). The CDR3 runs 15 residues. The V end was cut by 5 bases, the J end by 1 base, with 14 bases between. The germline CDR1 and CDR2 sequences are SGHVS and FNYEAQ. CDR3 sequence (DNA): TGTGCCAGCAGCCTATTACAGGAGCAGAACACTGAAGCTTTCTTT. Translated, it gives CASSLLQEQNTEAFF.

The V call is TRBV5-1, the J call TRBJ1-1; D may be TRBD1 (6 bases). The V gene's germline CDR1 is SGHRS and CDR2 YFSETQ. The CDR3 length is 15 residues. Trimming took off 4 bases at V and 1 base at J, with 14 bases between the two ends. This CDR3 is CASSAAGGENTEAFF. The CDR3 DNA is TGCGCCAGCAGCGCGGCGGGGGGCGAGAACACTGAAGCTTTCTTT.

This clone was observed a single time. The chain has TRBV5-1 and TRBJ1-4; D unclear. The CDR3 extends over 16 amino acids. V lost 3 bases, J lost 0 bases, and 12 bases lay in between. The germline gives CDR1 SGHRS, CDR2 YFSETQ. The CDR3 bases are TGCGCCAGCAGCTCCGGACGGCCTGCAACTAATGAAAAACTGTTTTTT. Its protein product is CASSSGRPATNEKLFF.

The rearrangement joins TRBV18 to TRBJ2-5; no definite D call. The CDR3 has 14 residues. The germline V gene has CDR1 KGHSH and CDR2 LQKENI. Trimming pared 1 base from V and 5 bases from J, leaving 11 bases between. The CDR3 coding sequence is TGTGCCAGCTCACCACTCGGGCCTCGGGAGACCCAGTACTTC. It yields the protein CASSPLGPRETQYF.

CDR3 sequence reads: CASSPGTGNTEAFF. The CDR3 DNA is TGTGCCAGCAGCCCCGGGACAGGGAACACTGAAGCTTTCTTT. The chain has TRBV5-5 and TRBJ1-1, with 8 bases identical to TRBD1. Trimming at V came to 4 bases and at J to 1 base, leaving 3 bases not matched to a gene. CDR3 size: 14 residues. CDR1 SGHKS and CDR2 YYEKEE come from the germline V gene (reference sequence).

The genes are TRBV7-9 and TRBJ2-7; 7 positions match TRBD2. CDR3 length: 14 residues. Per germline, CDR1 SEHNR and CDR2 FQNEAQ (reference sequence). The ends lost 0 bases at V and 2 bases at J; junction bases unmatched: 1. Written as DNA, the CDR3 is TGTGCCAGCAGCTTAGCTGGACTAGCCTACGAGCAGTACTTC. Translation: CASSLAGLAYEQYF.

This clone was found once. The chain couples TRBV19 to TRBJ2-3, with TRBD1 matching over 7 bases. CDR3 size: 16 residues. CDR1 and CDR2 (germline): LNHDA, SQIVND (reference sequence). V shed 5 bases and J 5 bases; nucleotides not matched to a gene: 13. CDR3 protein: CASSAQGVLGRDTQYF. CDR3 in DNA: TGTGCCAGTAGTGCCCAGGGGGTGTTGGGGAGAGATACGCAGTATTTT.

The chain joins TRBV10-3 to TRBJ2-1; D unresolved. There are 13 residues in the CDR3. The V end was cut by 2 bases, the J end by 9 bases, with 11 bases between. Germline V gene sequence: CDR1 ENHRY, CDR2 SYGVKD. The CDR3 DNA follows: TGTGCCATCAGTGAGGACCCGGTAGCTGAGCAGTTCTTC. Protein: CAISEDPVAEQFF.